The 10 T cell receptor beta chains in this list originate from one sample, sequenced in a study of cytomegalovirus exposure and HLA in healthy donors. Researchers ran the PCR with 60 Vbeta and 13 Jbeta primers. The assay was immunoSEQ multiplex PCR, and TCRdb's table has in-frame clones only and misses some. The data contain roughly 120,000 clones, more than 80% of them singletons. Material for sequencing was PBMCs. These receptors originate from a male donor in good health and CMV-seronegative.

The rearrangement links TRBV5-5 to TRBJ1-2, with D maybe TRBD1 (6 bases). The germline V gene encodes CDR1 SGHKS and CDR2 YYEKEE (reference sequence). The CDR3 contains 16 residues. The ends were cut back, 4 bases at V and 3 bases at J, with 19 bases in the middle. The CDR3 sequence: CASSPTSGDTYYGYTF. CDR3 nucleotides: TGTGCCAGCAGCCCAACGTCAGGGGACACTTACTATGGCTACACCTTC.

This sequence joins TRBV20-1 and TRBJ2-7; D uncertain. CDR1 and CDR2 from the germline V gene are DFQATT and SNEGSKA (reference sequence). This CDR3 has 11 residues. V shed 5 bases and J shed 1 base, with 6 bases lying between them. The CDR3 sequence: CSAFGSYEQYF. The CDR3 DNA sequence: TGCAGTGCTTTCGGGTCCTACGAGCAGTACTTC.

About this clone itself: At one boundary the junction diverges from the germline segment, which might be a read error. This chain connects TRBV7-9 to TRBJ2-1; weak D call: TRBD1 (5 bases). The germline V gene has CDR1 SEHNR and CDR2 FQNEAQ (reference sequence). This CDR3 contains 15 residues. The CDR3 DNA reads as TGTTCCAGCAGCTTAGGCGAGACAGCAGACAATGAGCAGTTCTTC. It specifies CSSSLGETADNEQFF.

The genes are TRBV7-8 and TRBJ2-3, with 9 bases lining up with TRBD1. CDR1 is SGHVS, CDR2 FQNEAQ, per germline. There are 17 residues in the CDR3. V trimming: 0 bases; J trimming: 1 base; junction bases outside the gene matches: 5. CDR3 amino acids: CASSLARTGVRTDTQYF. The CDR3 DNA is TGTGCCAGCAGCTTAGCGAGGACAGGGGTTCGCACAGATACGCAGTATTTT.

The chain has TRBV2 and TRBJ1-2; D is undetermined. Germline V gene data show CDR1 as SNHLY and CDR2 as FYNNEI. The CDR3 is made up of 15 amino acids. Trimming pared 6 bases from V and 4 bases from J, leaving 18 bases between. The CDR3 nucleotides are TGTGCCAGCAGGGAGGACCTCACCTCAATCTATGGCTACACCTTC. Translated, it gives CASREDLTSIYGYTF.

Written as DNA, the CDR3 is TGTGCCAGCAGCGATACAGTTAGCAATCAGCCCCAGCATTTT. Its translation is CASSDTVSNQPQHF. The rearrangement joins TRBV9 to TRBJ1-5; D not certain. Germline V lookup: CDR1 SGDLS, CDR2 YYNGEE. V was shortened by 3 bases and J by 0 bases, with 7 bases between the two germline ends. This CDR3 spans 14 amino acids.

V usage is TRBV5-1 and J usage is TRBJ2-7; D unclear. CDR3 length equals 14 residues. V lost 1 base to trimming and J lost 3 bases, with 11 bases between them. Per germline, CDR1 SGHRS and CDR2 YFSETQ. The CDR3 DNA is TGCGCCAGCAGCTTGTATCAAGGCGGCTACGAGCAGTACTTC. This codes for CASSLYQGGYEQYF. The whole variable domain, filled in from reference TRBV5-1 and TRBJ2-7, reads KAGVTQTPRYLIKTRGQQVTLSCSPISGHRSVSWYQQTPGQGLQFLFEYFSETQRNKGNFPGRFSGRQFSNSRSEMNVSTLELGDSALYLCASSLYQGGYEQYFGPGTRLTVT.

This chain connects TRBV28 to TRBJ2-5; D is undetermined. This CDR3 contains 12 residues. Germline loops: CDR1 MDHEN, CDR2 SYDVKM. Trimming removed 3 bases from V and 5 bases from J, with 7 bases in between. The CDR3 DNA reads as TGTGCCAGCAGTTTGAACGGGGAGACCCAGTACTTC. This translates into CASSLNGETQYF. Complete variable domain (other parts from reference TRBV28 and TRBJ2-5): DVKVTQSSRYLVKRTGEKVFLECVQDMDHENMFWYRQDPGLGLRLIYFSYDVKMKEKGDIPEGYSVSREKKERFSLILESASTNQTSMYLCASSLNGETQYFGPGTRLLVL.

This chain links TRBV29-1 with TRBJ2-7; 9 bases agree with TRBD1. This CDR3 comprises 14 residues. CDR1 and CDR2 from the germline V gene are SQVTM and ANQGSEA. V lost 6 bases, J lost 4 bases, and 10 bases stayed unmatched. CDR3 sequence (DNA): TGCAGCGTCTTGATACCGGACAGGGGTTACGAGCAGTACTTC. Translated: CSVLIPDRGYEQYF.

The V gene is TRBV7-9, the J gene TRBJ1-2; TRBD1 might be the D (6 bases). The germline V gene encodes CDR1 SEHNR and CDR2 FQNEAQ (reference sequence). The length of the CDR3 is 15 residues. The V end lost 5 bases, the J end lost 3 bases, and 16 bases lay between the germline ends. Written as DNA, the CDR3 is TGTGCCAGCAGCGCTGGGGGGGGCAGCCACTATGGCTACACCTTC. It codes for CASSAGGGSHYGYTF. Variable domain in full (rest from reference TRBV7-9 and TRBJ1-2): DTGVSQNPRHKITKRGQNVTFRCDPISEHNRLYWYRQTLGQGPEFLTYFQNEAQLEKSRLLSDRFSAERPKGSFSTLEIQRTEQGDSAMYLCASSAGGGSHYGYTFGSGTRLTVV.